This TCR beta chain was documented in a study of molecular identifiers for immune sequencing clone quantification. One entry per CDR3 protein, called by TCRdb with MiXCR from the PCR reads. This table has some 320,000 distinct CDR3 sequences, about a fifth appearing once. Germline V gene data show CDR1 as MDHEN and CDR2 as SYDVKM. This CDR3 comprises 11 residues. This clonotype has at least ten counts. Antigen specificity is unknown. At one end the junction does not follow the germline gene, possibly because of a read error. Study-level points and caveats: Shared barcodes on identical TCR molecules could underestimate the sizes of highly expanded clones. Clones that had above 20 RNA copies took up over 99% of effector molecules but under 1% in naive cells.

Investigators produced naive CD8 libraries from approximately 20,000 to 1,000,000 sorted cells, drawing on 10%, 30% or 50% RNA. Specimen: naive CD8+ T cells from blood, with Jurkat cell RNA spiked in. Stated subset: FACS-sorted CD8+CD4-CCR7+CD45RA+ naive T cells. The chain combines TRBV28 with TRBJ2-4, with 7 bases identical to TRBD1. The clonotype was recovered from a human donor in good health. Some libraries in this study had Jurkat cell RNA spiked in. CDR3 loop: CASSIGGWLNF. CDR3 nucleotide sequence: TGTGCCAGCAGCATAGGGGGCTGGCTCAACTTC.